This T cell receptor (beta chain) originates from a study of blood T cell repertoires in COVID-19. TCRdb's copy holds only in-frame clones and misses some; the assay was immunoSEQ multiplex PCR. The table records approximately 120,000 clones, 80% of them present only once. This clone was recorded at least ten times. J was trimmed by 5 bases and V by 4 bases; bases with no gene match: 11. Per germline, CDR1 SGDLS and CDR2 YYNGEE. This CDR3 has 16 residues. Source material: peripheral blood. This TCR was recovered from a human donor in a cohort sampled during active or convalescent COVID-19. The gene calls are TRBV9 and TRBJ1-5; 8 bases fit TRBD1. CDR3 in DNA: TGTGCCAGCAGCTTGGGTGTTGGACAGGGCGATCAGCCCCAGCATTTT. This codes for CASSLGVGQGDQPQHF.